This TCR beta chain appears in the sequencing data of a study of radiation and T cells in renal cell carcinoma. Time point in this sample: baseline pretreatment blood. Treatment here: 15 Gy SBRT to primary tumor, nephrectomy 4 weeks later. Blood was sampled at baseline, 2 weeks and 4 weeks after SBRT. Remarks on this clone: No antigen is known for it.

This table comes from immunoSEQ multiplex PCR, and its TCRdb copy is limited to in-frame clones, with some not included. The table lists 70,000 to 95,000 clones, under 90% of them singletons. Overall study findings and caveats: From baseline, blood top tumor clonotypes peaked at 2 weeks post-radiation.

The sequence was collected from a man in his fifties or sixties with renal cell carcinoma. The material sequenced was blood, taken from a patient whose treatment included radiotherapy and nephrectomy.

The CDR3 DNA reads TGTGCCAGCAGCTTAAGGGGAAGCGGGGTCTCCTACGAGCAGTACTTC. It codes for CASSLRGSGVSYEQYF. The chain couples TRBV7-8 to TRBJ2-7, with 7 nucleotides matching TRBD2. The CDR3 covers 16 residues. Germline trimming cut 2 bases from V and 0 bases from J; bases unmatched to any gene: 7. Germline assignment: CDR1 SGHVS and CDR2 FQNEAQ.